The next 11 T cell receptor beta chains were all read from a single sample in a study of T-cell memory formation after mild COVID-19. TCRdb processed the 5' RACE reads anew with MiXCR; each CDR3 protein has one entry. Of 190,000 or so distinct CDR3 sequences listed, around a fifth are singletons. Specimen: PBMCs or a T cell subset sorted from them (not recorded which). The receptors shown here come from an adult woman who had mild COVID-19 (a few samples of this study predate the infection). Cell type and time point are not known.

A few counts support this clonotype. This chain links TRBV6-5 with TRBJ2-1; D is unresolved. The length of the CDR3 is 13 residues. V was shortened by 0 bases and J by 7 bases, with 7 bases between the two germline ends. Germline CDR1 reads MNHEY; CDR2 reads SVGAGI. Here the CDR3 DNA reads TGTGCCAGCAGTTACTCGAATGGGAATGAGCAGTTCTTC. Translating gives CASSYSNGNEQFF.

The table lists this clonotype with many counts. The J gene is TRBJ2-1, the V gene TRBV11-2; D might be TRBD2 (5 bases). The CDR3 runs 15 residues. The V and J ends lost 6 bases and 0 bases respectively, with 12 bases between them. Germline V CDR1 and CDR2: SGHAT, FQNNGV. In nucleotides, the CDR3 is TGTGCCAGCAGTAAGGACTTAAGCTCCTACAATGAGCAGTTCTTC. Translation: CASSKDLSSYNEQFF.

This clonotype has a handful of counts. This rearrangement joins TRBV29-1 to TRBJ1-2; TRBD1 might be the D (5 bases). This CDR3 comprises 15 residues. Germline values: CDR1 SQVTM, CDR2 ANQGSEA. V shed 5 bases and J shed 4 bases, with 20 bases lying between them. CDR3 coding DNA: TGCAGCGTTCGCCAGACAGACAACTTAGGCTATGGCTACACCTTC. Translation gives CSVRQTDNLGYGYTF. Complete variable domain (other parts from reference TRBV29-1 and TRBJ1-2): SAVISQKPSRDICQRGTSLTIQCQVDSQVTMMFWYRQQPGQSLTLIATANQGSEATYESGFVIDKFPISRPNLTFSTLTVSNMSPEDSSIYLCSVRQTDNLGYGYTFGSGTRLTVV.

A few counts support this clonotype. The genes are TRBV28 and TRBJ2-7, with 7 bases identical to TRBD1. Germline V CDR1 and CDR2: MDHEN, SYDVKM. The CDR3 is 17 residues long. V trimming: 9 bases; J trimming: 2 bases; junction bases outside the gene matches: 19. For the CDR3, the DNA is TGTGCCAGTCCTCCCCCCGACAGGGATCGAAGTACCTACGAGCAGTACTTC. Translating gives CASPPPDRDRSTYEQYF.

This clonotype came up a few times. This rearrangement joins TRBV30 to TRBJ1-1; TRBD1 agrees at 7 bases. Germline V CDR1 and CDR2: GTSNPN, SVGIG (reference sequence). With V trimmed by 3 bases and J by 0 bases, 1 base remained unmatched. CDR3 length equals 13 residues. The CDR3 loop is CAWRDRMNTEAFF. In DNA form, the CDR3 reads TGTGCCTGGAGGGACAGGATGAACACTGAAGCTTTCTTT.

This sequence joins TRBV7-9 and TRBJ2-1, with D hard to call. Germline values: CDR1 SEHNR, CDR2 FQNEAQ (reference sequence). This CDR3 is built from 12 residues. The ends were cut back, 5 bases at V and 8 bases at J, with 10 bases in the middle. The CDR3 DNA is TGTGCCAGCAGCGTCGCATTGGATGAGCAGTTCTTC. Amino acids: CASSVALDEQFF.

This clonotype appeared many times. The CDR3 is CASSLEPAEQYF. The CDR3 DNA reads TGCGCCAGCAGCTTGGAACCAGCTGAGCAGTACTTC. This chain connects TRBV5-1 to TRBJ2-7; D remains ambiguous. The CDR3 extends over 12 amino acids. Germline CDR1 is SGHRS and CDR2 is YFSETQ. Trimming removed 0 bases at V and 7 bases at J, with 8 bases between.

J is TRBJ1-1 and V is TRBV6-5; D unclear. Germline-derived CDR1 and CDR2 are MNHEY and SVGAGI. V was pared by 1 base and J by 0 bases, with 9 bases between. This CDR3 is 15 amino acids long. The CDR3 DNA sequence: TGTGCCAGCAGTTACTATCTGAACTTGAACACTGAAGCTTTCTTT. It codes for CASSYYLNLNTEAFF.

V gene TRBV13 combines with J gene TRBJ2-7, with D perhaps TRBD2 (5 bases). This CDR3 contains 16 residues. CDR1 PRHDT and CDR2 FYEKMQ come from the germline V gene (reference sequence). Trimming took 5 bases from V and 7 from J, leaving 24 bases between them. The CDR3: CASSRREHRELGEQYF. Here the CDR3 DNA reads TGTGCCAGCAGCCGACGTGAACACCGGGAATTAGGAGAGCAGTACTTC. Looking up the rest from reference TRBV13 and TRBJ2-7 gives the full variable domain: AAGVIQSPRHLIKEKRETATLKCYPIPRHDTVYWYQQGPGQDPQFLISFYEKMQSDKGSIPDRFSAQQFSDYHSELNMSSLELGDSALYFCASSRREHRELGEQYFGPGTRLTVT.

This clonotype was counted a few times. The chain joins TRBV7-9 to TRBJ2-5; either TRBD1 or TRBD2 may fit D (6 bases each). Germline CDR1 is SEHNR and CDR2 is FQNEAQ (reference sequence). V was cut by 5 bases and J by 5 bases, with 9 bases left in between. CDR3 length: 12 amino acids. CDR3 DNA sequence: TGTGCCAGCAGCCAAGGGGGGGAGACCCAGTACTTC. This codes for CASSQGGETQYF.

This chain uses TRBV20-1 with TRBJ1-3; a possible D gene is TRBD1 (5 bases). The CDR3 has 16 residues. Trimming removed 1 base from V and 1 base from J, with 14 bases in between. Germline CDR1 is DFQATT and CDR2 is SNEGSKA (reference sequence). The CDR3 DNA is TGCAGTGCTAGAGGGCCCTTCACAGGATCTGGAAACACCATATATTTT. Encoded protein: CSARGPFTGSGNTIYF.